This is a list of T cell receptor beta chains from one sample in a study of blood T cell repertoires in COVID-19. Clones were sequenced by immunoSEQ multiplex PCR, and TCRdb holds only the in-frame ones, with some missing. There are roughly 270,000 clones in the sample; approximately 78% occur only once, and approximately 5% lies in the top ten. The sequenced sample was PBMCs or T cells enriched from blood (not recorded which). These TCRs come from a man between 35 and 55 years old who had been exposed to COVID-19. The conserved cysteine and the conserved F or W are not part of the CDR3 here. Size values are once, few and many counts, or a class for expanded clones, and some rows have none.

TRBV30,once,AYTTGYEQY
TRBV19,-,ASSTISGITYEQY
TRBV19,-,ASSMLGLASYEQY
TRBV10-1,-,ASSESLVTTKYEQY
TRBV18,-,ASSLLDAGTEAF
TRBV16,-,ASSPTGTGSGELF
TRBV4-1,-,ASSQDIRTQLYEQY
TRBV12-5,-,ASGINRQPGYT
TRBV7-9,-,ASSLRRNTEAF
TRBV5-1,few,ASSTTGYTEAF
TRBV11-2,-,ASSAGGQSIHLIH
TRBV7-9,-,ASSLDRSSYNEQF
TRBV3-1/TRBV3-2,once,ASSPFRGSPLH
TRBV24-1,-,ASPLYPGELF
TRBV11-3,-,ASSQRTGLNTEAF
TRBV7-3,-,ASSLTSGEQF
TRBV19,-,ASSIASLRYQETQY
TRBV2,-,ASSGTGGDYGYT
TRBV9,few,ASSPPQGGVSEQY
TRBV20-1,-,SARQGDTQY
TRBV5-4,-,ASSRGGPQYEQY
TRBV10-3,-,ATSGNGRGNEQF
TRBV7-9,once,ASSLRRIQGNSGANVLT
TRBV12-3/TRBV12-4,-,ASSFTTNQH
TRBV2,-,ASSEAGRGGYT
TRBV18,-,ASSTLDRVADTQY